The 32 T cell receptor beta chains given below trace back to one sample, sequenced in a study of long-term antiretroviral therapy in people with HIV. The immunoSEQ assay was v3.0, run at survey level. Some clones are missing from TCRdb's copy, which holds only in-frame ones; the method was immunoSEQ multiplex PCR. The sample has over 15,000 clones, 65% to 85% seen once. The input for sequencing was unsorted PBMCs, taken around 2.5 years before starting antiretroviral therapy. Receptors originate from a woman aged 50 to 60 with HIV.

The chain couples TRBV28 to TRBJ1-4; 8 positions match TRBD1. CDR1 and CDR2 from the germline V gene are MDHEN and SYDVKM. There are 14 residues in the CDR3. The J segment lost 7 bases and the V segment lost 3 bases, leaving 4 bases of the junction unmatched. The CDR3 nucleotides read TGTGCCAGCAGTTTGTTAACAGGGGGTGAAAAACTGTTTTTT. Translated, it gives CASSLLTGGEKLFF.

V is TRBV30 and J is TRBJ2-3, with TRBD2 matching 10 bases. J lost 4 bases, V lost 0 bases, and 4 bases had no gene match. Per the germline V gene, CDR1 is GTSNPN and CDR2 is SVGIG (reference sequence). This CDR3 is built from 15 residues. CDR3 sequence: CAWSVKTSGPDTQYF. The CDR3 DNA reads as TGTGCCTGGAGTGTAAAGACTAGCGGGCCAGATACGCAGTATTTT.

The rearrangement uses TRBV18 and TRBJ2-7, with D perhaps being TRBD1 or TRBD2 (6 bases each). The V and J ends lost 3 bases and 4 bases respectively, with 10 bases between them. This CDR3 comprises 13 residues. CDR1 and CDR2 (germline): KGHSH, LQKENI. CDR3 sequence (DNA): TGTGCCAGCTCACCCCAAGGGGGGTACGAGCAGTACTTC. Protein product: CASSPQGGYEQYF.

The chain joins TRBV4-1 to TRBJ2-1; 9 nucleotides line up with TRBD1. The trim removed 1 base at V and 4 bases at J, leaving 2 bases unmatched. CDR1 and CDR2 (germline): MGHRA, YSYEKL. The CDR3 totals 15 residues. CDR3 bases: TGCGCCAGCAGCCAAGTAGGACAGGGGTACAATGAGCAGTTCTTC. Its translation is CASSQVGQGYNEQFF.

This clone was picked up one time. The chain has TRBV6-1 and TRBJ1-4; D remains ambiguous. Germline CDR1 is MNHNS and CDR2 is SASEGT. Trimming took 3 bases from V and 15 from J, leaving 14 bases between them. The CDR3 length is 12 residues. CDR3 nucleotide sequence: TGTGCCAGCAGTGAGCTTGTGAATCCCGTGTTTTTT. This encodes CASSELVNPVFF.

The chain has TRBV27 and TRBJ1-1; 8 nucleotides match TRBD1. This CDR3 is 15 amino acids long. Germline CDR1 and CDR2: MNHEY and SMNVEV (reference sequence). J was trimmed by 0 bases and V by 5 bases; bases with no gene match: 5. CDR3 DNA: TGTGCCAGCAGTCTCTCAGGGGGCGTGAACACTGAAGCTTTCTTT. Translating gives CASSLSGGVNTEAFF.

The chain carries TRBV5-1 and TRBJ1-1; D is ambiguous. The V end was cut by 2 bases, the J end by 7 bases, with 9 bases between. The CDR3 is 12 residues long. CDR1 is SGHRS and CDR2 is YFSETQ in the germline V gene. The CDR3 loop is CASSLSRDEAFF. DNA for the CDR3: TGCGCCAGCAGCTTAAGCCGGGATGAAGCTTTCTTT. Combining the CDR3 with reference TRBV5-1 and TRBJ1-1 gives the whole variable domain KAGVTQTPRYLIKTRGQQVTLSCSPISGHRSVSWYQQTPGQGLQFLFEYFSETQRNKGNFPGRFSGRQFSNSRSEMNVSTLELGDSALYLCASSLSRDEAFFGQGTRLTVV.

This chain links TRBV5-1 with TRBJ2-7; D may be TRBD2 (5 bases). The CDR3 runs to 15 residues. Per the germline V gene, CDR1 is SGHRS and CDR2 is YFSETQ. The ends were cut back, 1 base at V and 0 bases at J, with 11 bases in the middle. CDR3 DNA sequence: TGCGCCAGCAGCTTGACCGAAAGCGGCTCCTACGAGCAGTACTTC. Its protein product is CASSLTESGSYEQYF. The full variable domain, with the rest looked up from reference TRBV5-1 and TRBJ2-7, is KAGVTQTPRYLIKTRGQQVTLSCSPISGHRSVSWYQQTPGQGLQFLFEYFSETQRNKGNFPGRFSGRQFSNSRSEMNVSTLELGDSALYLCASSLTESGSYEQYFGPGTRLTVT.

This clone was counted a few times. CDR3 amino acids: CASRTSTGLTEKLFF. CDR3 DNA sequence: TGTGCCAGCAGGACTTCGACAGGGCTGACTGAAAAACTGTTTTTT. This rearrangement joins TRBV6-1 to TRBJ1-4, with 7 nucleotides matching TRBD1. After removal of 6 bases from V and 7 bases from J, the junction contained 11 bases not matched to a gene. CDR1 is MNHNS and CDR2 is SASEGT in the germline V gene. CDR3 length: 15 residues.

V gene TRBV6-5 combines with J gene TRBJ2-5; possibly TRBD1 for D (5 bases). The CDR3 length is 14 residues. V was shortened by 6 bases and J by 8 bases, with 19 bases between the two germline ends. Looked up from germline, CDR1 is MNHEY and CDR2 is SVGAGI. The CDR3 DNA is TGTGCCAGCAGCTTGGTCGACAGCCGCGGTACCCAGTACTTC. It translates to CASSLVDSRGTQYF.

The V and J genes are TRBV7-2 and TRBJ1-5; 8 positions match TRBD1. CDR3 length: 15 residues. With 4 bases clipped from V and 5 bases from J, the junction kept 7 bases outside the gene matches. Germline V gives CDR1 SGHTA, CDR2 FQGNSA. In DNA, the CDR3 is TGTGCCAGCAGCTGGGACAGGTCGGGATATCAGCCCCAGCATTTT. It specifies CASSWDRSGYQPQHF. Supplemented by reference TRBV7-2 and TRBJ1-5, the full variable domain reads GAGVSQSPSNKVTEKGKDVELRCDPISGHTALYWYRQSLGQGLEFLIYFQGNSAPDKSGLPSDRFSAERTGGSVSTLTIQRTQQEDSAVYLCASSWDRSGYQPQHFGDGTRLSIL.

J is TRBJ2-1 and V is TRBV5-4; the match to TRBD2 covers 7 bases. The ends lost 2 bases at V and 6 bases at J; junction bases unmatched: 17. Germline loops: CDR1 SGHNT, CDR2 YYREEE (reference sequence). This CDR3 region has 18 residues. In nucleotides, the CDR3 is TGTGCCAGCAGCTTTGCGTATGGGGCGGGGGACCTCTCCAATGAGCAGTTCTTC. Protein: CASSFAYGAGDLSNEQFF.

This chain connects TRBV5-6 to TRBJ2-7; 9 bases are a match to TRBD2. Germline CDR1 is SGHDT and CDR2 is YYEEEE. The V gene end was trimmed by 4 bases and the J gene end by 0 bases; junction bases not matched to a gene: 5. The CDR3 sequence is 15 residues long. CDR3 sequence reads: CASSVAGELSYEQYF. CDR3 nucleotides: TGTGCCAGCAGCGTAGCGGGGGAGCTCTCCTACGAGCAGTACTTC.

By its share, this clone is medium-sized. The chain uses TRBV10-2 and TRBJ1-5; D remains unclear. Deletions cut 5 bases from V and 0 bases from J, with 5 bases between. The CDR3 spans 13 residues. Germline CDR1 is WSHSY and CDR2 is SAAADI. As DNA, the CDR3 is TGCGCCAGCAGTCAGTATAGCAATCAGCCCCAGCATTTT. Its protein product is CASSQYSNQPQHF.

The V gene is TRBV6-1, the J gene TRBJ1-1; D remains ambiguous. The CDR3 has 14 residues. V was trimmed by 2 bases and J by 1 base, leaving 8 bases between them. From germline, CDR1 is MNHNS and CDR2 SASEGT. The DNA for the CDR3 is TGTGCCAGCAGTGAATATTGGGGGAACACTGAAGCTTTCTTT. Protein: CASSEYWGNTEAFF.

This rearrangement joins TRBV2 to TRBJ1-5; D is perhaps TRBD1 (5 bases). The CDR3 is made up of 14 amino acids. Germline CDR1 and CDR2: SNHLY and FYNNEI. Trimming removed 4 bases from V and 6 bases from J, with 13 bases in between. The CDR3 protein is CASSGGRAGQPQHF. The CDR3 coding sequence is TGTGCCAGCAGTGGGGGCAGGGCTGGTCAGCCCCAGCATTTT. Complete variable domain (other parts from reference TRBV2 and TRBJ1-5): EPEVTQTPSHQVTQMGQEVILRCVPISNHLYFYWYRQILGQKVEFLVSFYNNEISEKSEIFDDQFSVERPDGSNFTLKIRSTKLEDSAMYFCASSGGRAGQPQHFGDGTRLSIL.

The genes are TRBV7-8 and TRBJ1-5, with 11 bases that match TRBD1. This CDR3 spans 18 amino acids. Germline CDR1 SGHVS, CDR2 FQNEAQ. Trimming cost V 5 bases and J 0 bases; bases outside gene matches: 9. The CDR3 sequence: CASSIGQGAPYSNQPQHF. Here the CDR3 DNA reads TGTGCCAGCAGCATCGGACAGGGGGCTCCCTATAGCAATCAGCCCCAGCATTTT.

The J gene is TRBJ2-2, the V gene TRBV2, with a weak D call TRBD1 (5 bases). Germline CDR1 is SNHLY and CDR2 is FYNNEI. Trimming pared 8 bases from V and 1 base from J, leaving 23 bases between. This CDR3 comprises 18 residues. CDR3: CASGQGFHDQKNTGELFF. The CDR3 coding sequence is TGTGCCAGCGGGCAGGGTTTCCACGACCAAAAGAACACCGGGGAGCTGTTTTTT.

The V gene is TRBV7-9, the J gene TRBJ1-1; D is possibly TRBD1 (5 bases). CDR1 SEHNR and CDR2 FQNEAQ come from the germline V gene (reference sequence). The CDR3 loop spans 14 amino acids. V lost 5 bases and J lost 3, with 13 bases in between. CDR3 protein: CASSRGGDDTEAFF. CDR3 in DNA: TGTGCCAGCAGCCGTGGGGGGGACGACACTGAAGCTTTCTTT.

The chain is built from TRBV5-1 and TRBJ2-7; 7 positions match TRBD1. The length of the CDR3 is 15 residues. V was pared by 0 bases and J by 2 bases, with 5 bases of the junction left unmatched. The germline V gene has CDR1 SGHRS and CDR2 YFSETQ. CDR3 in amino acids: CASSLEMGQTYEQYF. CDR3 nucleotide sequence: TGCGCCAGCAGCTTGGAAATGGGACAGACCTACGAGCAGTACTTC.

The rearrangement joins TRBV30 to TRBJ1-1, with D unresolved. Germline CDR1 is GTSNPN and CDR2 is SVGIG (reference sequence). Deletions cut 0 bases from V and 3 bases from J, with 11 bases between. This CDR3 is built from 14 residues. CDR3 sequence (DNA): TGTGCCTGGAGTGTCGACGGTCAGTACACTGAAGCTTTCTTT. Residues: CAWSVDGQYTEAFF.

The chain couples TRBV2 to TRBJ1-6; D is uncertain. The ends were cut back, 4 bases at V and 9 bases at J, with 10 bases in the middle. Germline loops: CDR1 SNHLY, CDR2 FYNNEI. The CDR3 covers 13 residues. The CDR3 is CASSAQIGSPLHF. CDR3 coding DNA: TGTGCCAGCAGTGCCCAGATAGGTTCACCCCTCCACTTT.

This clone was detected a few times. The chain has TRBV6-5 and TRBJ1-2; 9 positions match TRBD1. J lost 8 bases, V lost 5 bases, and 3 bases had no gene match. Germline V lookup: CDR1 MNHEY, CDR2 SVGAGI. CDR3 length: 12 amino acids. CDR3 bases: TGTGCCAGCAGTAGGACAGGGGACGGCTACACCTTC. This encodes CASSRTGDGYTF.

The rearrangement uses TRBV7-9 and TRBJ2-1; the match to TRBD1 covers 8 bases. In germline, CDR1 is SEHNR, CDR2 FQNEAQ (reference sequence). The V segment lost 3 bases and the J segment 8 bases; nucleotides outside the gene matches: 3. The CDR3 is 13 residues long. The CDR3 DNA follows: TGTGCCAGCAGCTTGGGACAGGAACATGAGCAGTTCTTC. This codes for CASSLGQEHEQFF.

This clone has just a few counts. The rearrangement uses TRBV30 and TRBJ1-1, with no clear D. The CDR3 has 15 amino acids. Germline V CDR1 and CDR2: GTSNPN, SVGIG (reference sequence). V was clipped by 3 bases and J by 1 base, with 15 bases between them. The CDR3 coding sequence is TGTGCCTGGAGCCAAATCTGGGGTCGGAACACTGAAGCTTTCTTT. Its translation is CAWSQIWGRNTEAFF. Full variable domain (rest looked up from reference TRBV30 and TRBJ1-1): SQTIHQWPATLVQPVGSPLSLECTVEGTSNPNLYWYRQAAGRGLQLLFYSVGIGQISSEVPQNLSASRPQDRQFILSSKKLLLSDSGFYLCAWSQIWGRNTEAFFGQGTRLTVV.

Here the CDR3 reads CASSYAGQGVYEQYF. Here the CDR3 DNA reads TGTGCCAGCAGTTACGCGGGACAGGGAGTCTACGAGCAGTACTTC. The chain recombines TRBV6-5 with TRBJ2-7; 9 bases align to TRBD1. The ends lost 2 bases at V and 3 bases at J; junction bases unmatched: 5. Germline CDR1 and CDR2: MNHEY and SVGAGI. CDR3 size: 15 residues.

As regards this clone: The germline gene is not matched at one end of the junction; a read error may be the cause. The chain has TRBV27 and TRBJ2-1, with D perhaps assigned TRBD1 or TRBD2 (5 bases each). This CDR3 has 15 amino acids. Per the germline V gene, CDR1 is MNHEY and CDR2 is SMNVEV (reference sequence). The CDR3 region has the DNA TGTGCCAGTAGTTTGTTGGGGGTCGGGTACAATGAGCAGTTCTTC. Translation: CASSLLGVGYNEQFF.

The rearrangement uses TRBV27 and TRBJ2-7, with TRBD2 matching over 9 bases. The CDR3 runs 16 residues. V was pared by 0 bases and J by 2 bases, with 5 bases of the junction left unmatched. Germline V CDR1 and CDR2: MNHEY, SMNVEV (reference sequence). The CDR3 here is CASSLSAGGLTYEQYF. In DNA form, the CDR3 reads TGTGCCAGCAGTTTATCCGCGGGGGGGCTTACCTACGAGCAGTACTTC.

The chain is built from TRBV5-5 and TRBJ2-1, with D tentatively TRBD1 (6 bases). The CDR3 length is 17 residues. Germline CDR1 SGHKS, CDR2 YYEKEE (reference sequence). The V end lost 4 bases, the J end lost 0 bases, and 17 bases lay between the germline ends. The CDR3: CASSPIRGGSSYNEQFF. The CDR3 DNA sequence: TGTGCCAGCAGCCCCATTCGAGGGGGAAGCTCCTACAATGAGCAGTTCTTC.

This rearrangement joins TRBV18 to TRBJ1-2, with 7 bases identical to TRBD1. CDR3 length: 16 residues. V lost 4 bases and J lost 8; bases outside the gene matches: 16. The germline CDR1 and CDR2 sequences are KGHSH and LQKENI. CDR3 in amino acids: CASSREGARGSWGYTF. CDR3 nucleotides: TGTGCCAGCTCACGCGAAGGAGCCAGGGGGTCGTGGGGCTACACCTTC.

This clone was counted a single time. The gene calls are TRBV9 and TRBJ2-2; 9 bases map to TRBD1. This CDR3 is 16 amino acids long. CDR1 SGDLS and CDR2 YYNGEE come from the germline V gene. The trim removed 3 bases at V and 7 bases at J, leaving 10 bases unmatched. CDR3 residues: CASSGGTGRLNGELFF. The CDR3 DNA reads TGTGCCAGCAGCGGAGGGACAGGGCGTCTGAACGGGGAGCTGTTTTTT.

CDR3 in amino acids: CATSRQGVTEAFF. The DNA for the CDR3 is TGTGCCACCAGCAGACAGGGTGTCACTGAAGCTTTCTTT. This chain uses TRBV15 with TRBJ1-1; D is perhaps TRBD1 (5 bases). Trimming took off 2 bases at V and 4 bases at J, with 8 bases between the two ends. This CDR3 has 13 amino acids. Germline values: CDR1 LNHNV, CDR2 YYDKDF (reference sequence).